The 29 T cell receptor beta chains reported below all come from one sample, sequenced in a study of blood T cell repertoires in COVID-19. Sequencing used immunoSEQ multiplex PCR; TCRdb keeps in-frame clones, though not all of them. The sample includes around 250,000 clones, about nine tenths seen only once; the top ten take 3%. The sequencing sample was made of peripheral blood. These receptors were collected from a woman aged 30 to 39 with active or convalescent COVID-19.

The chain couples TRBV14 to TRBJ1-2; 7 bases match TRBD1. The germline gives CDR1 SGHDN, CDR2 FVKESK. V shed 1 base and J 5 bases; nucleotides not matched to a gene: 16. This CDR3 spans 18 amino acids. DNA for the CDR3: TGTGCCAGCAGCCAAGTTGCCTTTCTAACAGGGGTCCGATATGGCTACACCTTC. This codes for CASSQVAFLTGVRYGYTF.

This chain links TRBV7-6 with TRBJ1-2; unclear D gene. The CDR3 totals 15 residues. The V gene lost 1 base and the J gene lost 0 bases, with 9 bases spanning the gap. CDR1 and CDR2 (germline): SGHVS, FNYEAQ. CDR3 amino acids: CASSLESGTNYGYTF. The CDR3 region has the DNA TGTGCCAGCAGCTTAGAGTCGGGGACTAACTATGGCTACACCTTC.

The rearrangement joins TRBV11-2 to TRBJ1-1; D not certain. Germline lookup yields CDR1 SGHAT and CDR2 FQNNGV. This CDR3 is 13 amino acids long. V dropped 6 bases and J dropped 1 base, with 9 bases sitting between them. This chain's CDR3 is CASRYYTNTEAFF. CDR3 DNA sequence: TGTGCCAGCAGATATTACACGAACACTGAAGCTTTCTTT. Full variable domain (missing parts from reference TRBV11-2 and TRBJ1-1): EAGVAQSPRYKIIEKRQSVAFWCNPISGHATLYWYQQILGQGPKLLIQFQNNGVVDDSQLPKDRFSAERLKGVDSTLKIQPAKLEDSAVYLCASRYYTNTEAFFGQGTRLTVV.

The genes are TRBV6-5 and TRBJ1-2; possible D gene TRBD1, 5 bases. V was cut by 5 bases and J by 8 bases, with 18 bases left in between. The CDR3 loop spans 14 amino acids. The V gene's germline CDR1 is MNHEY and CDR2 SVGAGI. For the CDR3, the DNA is TGTGCCAGCAGTAAACAGGACCAATTGAAGGGCTACACCTTC. This codes for CASSKQDQLKGYTF.

J is TRBJ2-3 and V is TRBV7-2; 11 nucleotides match TRBD2. The CDR3 is made up of 17 amino acids. Trimming at V came to 4 bases and at J to 6 bases, leaving 12 bases not matched to a gene. In germline, CDR1 is SGHTA, CDR2 FQGNSA. The CDR3: CASSSRLAGPSLDTQYF. CDR3 DNA: TGTGCCAGCAGCTCCCGACTAGCGGGGCCCTCACTTGATACGCAGTATTTT.

The genes are TRBV20-1 and TRBJ1-4; D call uncertain. Trimming took off 3 bases at V and 3 bases at J, with 8 bases between the two ends. In germline, CDR1 is DFQATT, CDR2 SNEGSKA (reference sequence). CDR3 length: 13 amino acids. In DNA, the CDR3 is TGCAGTGCTAGTGGGTCGGCTAATGAAAAACTGTTTTTT. It specifies CSASGSANEKLFF.

This chain connects TRBV29-1 to TRBJ1-1, with 7 nucleotides matching TRBD1. J lost 6 bases, V lost 2 bases, and 6 bases had no gene match. CDR3 size: 13 residues. CDR1 and CDR2 from the germline V gene are SQVTM and ANQGSEA. The CDR3 DNA reads as TGCAGCGTTGAAATTACCCAGGGGGCTGAAGCTTTCTTT. It yields the protein CSVEITQGAEAFF.

The chain couples TRBV18 to TRBJ2-6; D unclear. Germline CDR1 KGHSH, CDR2 LQKENI. V was trimmed by 3 bases and J by 0 bases, leaving 12 bases between them. CDR3 length: 17 amino acids. In DNA form, the CDR3 reads TGTGCCAGCTCACCTGGAACGGGTCACTCTGGGGCCAACGTCCTGACTTTC. The encoded protein is CASSPGTGHSGANVLTF.

V is TRBV27 and J is TRBJ2-2, with D perhaps TRBD2 (5 bases). Germline V gene sequence: CDR1 MNHEY, CDR2 SMNVEV (reference sequence). CDR3 length: 16 amino acids. Trimming took 6 bases from V and 0 from J, leaving 14 bases between them. The DNA for the CDR3 is TGTGCCAGCAGAGGGAGTGGCCCGACGAACACCGGGGAGCTGTTTTTT. Translating gives CASRGSGPTNTGELFF.

This chain uses TRBV19 with TRBJ1-2, with a possible D match to TRBD1 (5 bases). This CDR3 spans 14 amino acids. From germline, CDR1 is LNHDA and CDR2 SQIVND (reference sequence). Trimming pared 3 bases from V and 2 bases from J, leaving 10 bases between. The chain's CDR3 is CASSIAGLNYGYTF. The CDR3 coding sequence is TGTGCCAGTAGTATCGCGGGGCTGAACTATGGCTACACCTTC. The full variable domain, its missing parts supplied by reference TRBV19 and TRBJ1-2, is DGGITQSPKYLFRKEGQNVTLSCEQNLNHDAMYWYRQDPGQGLRLIYYSQIVNDFQKGDIAEGYSVSREKKESFPLTVTSAQKNPTAFYLCASSIAGLNYGYTFGSGTRLTVV.

V is TRBV7-9 and J is TRBJ2-5; maybe TRBD1 (6 bases). Germline V lookup: CDR1 SEHNR, CDR2 FQNEAQ (reference sequence). Between the trimmed V and J ends, which lost 5 bases and 7 bases, there was a span of 17 bases. This CDR3 comprises 14 residues. Written as DNA, the CDR3 is TGTGCCAGCAGCCCAAAGTCTGGGGGCGCGACCCAGTACTTC. It codes for CASSPKSGGATQYF.

J is TRBJ1-6 and V is TRBV7-3; 11 nucleotides align to TRBD1. V gave up 5 bases and J gave up 9 bases; unmatched junction bases: 3. The CDR3 contains 14 residues. CDR1 SGHTA and CDR2 FQGTGA come from the germline V gene. The CDR3 coding sequence is TGTGCCAGCAGCCTCGGGACAGGGGGTTCACCCCTCCACTTT. It specifies CASSLGTGGSPLHF. Full variable domain (remainder filled in from reference TRBV7-3 and TRBJ1-6): GAGVSQTPSNKVTEKGKYVELRCDPISGHTALYWYRQSLGQGPEFLIYFQGTGAADDSGLPNDRFFAVRPEGSVSTLKIQRTERGDSAVYLCASSLGTGGSPLHFGNGTRLTVT.

The chain is built from TRBV28 and TRBJ2-1; 11 nucleotides line up with TRBD2. This CDR3 has 14 amino acids. The V and J ends lost 5 bases and 9 bases, in that order; junction bases with no gene match: 6. Germline values: CDR1 MDHEN, CDR2 SYDVKM. CDR3 residues: CASSPLAGGREQFF. CDR3 nucleotide sequence: TGTGCCAGCAGTCCTTTAGCGGGGGGGCGTGAGCAGTTCTTC. Full variable domain (outside the CDR3, taken from reference TRBV28 and TRBJ2-1): DVKVTQSSRYLVKRTGEKVFLECVQDMDHENMFWYRQDPGLGLRLIYFSYDVKMKEKGDIPEGYSVSREKKERFSLILESASTNQTSMYLCASSPLAGGREQFFGPGTRLTVL.

This chain links TRBV4-1 with TRBJ1-2; 11 bases align to TRBD1. CDR3 length: 16 residues. After removal of 0 bases from V and 3 bases from J, the junction contained 3 bases not matched to a gene. From germline, CDR1 is MGHRA and CDR2 YSYEKL. Here the CDR3 DNA reads TGCGCCAGCAGCCAAGAAGGGGACAGGGGGGACTATGGCTACACCTTC. It specifies CASSQEGDRGDYGYTF.

This chain uses TRBV7-9 with TRBJ2-5; D possibly corresponds to TRBD2 (6 bases). Trimming took 5 bases from V and 4 from J, leaving 20 bases between them. Germline CDR1 and CDR2: SEHNR and FQNEAQ (reference sequence). The CDR3 contains 16 residues. The CDR3 loop reads CASSPRGYPLIETQYF. CDR3 nucleotides: TGTGCCAGCAGCCCACGGGGGTACCCACTAATAGAGACCCAGTACTTC.

The genes are TRBV18 and TRBJ2-7, with 8 bases lining up with TRBD2. Germline trimming cut 4 bases from V and 3 bases from J; bases unmatched to any gene: 8. Germline V gene sequence: CDR1 KGHSH, CDR2 LQKENI. CDR3 length: 15 residues. CDR3 in amino acids: CASSRDSGGVYEQYF. DNA of the CDR3: TGTGCCAGCTCACGAGACAGCGGGGGAGTCTACGAGCAGTACTTC.

The rearrangement links TRBV6-1 to TRBJ1-5, with 12 nucleotides matching TRBD1. Germline V CDR1 and CDR2: MNHNS, SASEGT. The length of the CDR3 is 14 residues. The V gene end was trimmed by 3 bases and the J gene end by 6 bases; junction bases not matched to a gene: 0. CDR3 in amino acids: CASSEGQGAQPQHF. The CDR3 bases are TGTGCCAGCAGTGAGGGACAGGGGGCTCAGCCCCAGCATTTT.

The V call is TRBV18, the J call TRBJ1-4; no clear D gene. CDR1 and CDR2 from the germline V gene are KGHSH and LQKENI. This CDR3 has 14 residues. V lost 3 bases to trimming and J lost 5 bases, with 10 bases between them. The CDR3 sequence: CASSPDGRNEKLFF. CDR3 nucleotides: TGTGCCAGCTCACCGGACGGGAGGAATGAAAAACTGTTTTTT.

The rearrangement uses TRBV19 and TRBJ1-3, with TRBD1 identical over 8 bases. The V gene's germline CDR1 is LNHDA and CDR2 SQIVND (reference sequence). J was trimmed by 2 bases and V by 9 bases; bases with no gene match: 9. CDR3 length: 15 residues. CDR3 sequence: CASSASTGAGNTIYF. CDR3 sequence (DNA): TGTGCCAGCAGCGCCTCGACAGGGGCTGGAAACACCATATATTTT.

The chain links TRBV2 to TRBJ1-3; perhaps TRBD1 as D (6 bases). The CDR3 length is 18 residues. V lost 5 bases, J lost 4 bases, and 24 bases lay in between. Germline CDR1 and CDR2: SNHLY and FYNNEI. Here the CDR3 DNA reads TGTGCCAGCAGTCTCCGAGACCCCGGGACAAAGAGAGGAAACACCATATATTTT. Its translation: CASSLRDPGTKRGNTIYF.

This clone was observed once. CDR3 sequence reads: CAIRLGPGGTNEKLFF. The CDR3, as DNA: TGTGCCATCAGGCTGGGCCCGGGGGGCACTAATGAAAAACTGTTTTTT. V is TRBV10-3 and J is TRBJ1-4, with D perhaps matching TRBD1 (6 bases). The CDR3 length is 16 residues. The germline CDR1 and CDR2 sequences are ENHRY and SYGVKD. The germline V and J ends were trimmed by 6 bases and 2 bases, with 16 bases remaining between them.

The rearrangement links TRBV7-3 to TRBJ2-6; maybe TRBD1 (5 bases). V was cut by 4 bases and J by 0 bases, with 13 bases left in between. CDR3 size: 17 residues. Germline V gives CDR1 SGHTA, CDR2 FQGTGA. This CDR3 reads CASSSRVGNSGANVLTF. DNA of the CDR3: TGTGCCAGCAGCTCCAGGGTGGGTAACTCTGGGGCCAACGTCCTGACTTTC.

The rearrangement uses TRBV5-1 and TRBJ2-5, with a tentative D call TRBD2 (6 bases). The CDR3 totals 15 residues. V gave up 0 bases and J gave up 2 bases, with 11 bases separating them. Germline CDR1 SGHRS, CDR2 YFSETQ. The CDR3 protein is CASSLGGTNQETQYF. CDR3 nucleotide sequence: TGCGCCAGCAGCTTGGGCGGGACCAATCAAGAGACCCAGTACTTC. Complete variable domain (other parts from reference TRBV5-1 and TRBJ2-5): KAGVTQTPRYLIKTRGQQVTLSCSPISGHRSVSWYQQTPGQGLQFLFEYFSETQRNKGNFPGRFSGRQFSNSRSEMNVSTLELGDSALYLCASSLGGTNQETQYFGPGTRLLVL.

The chain couples TRBV27 to TRBJ2-2; TRBD1 matches at 8 bases. The CDR3 length is 17 residues. Germline values: CDR1 MNHEY, CDR2 SMNVEV (reference sequence). V shed 2 bases and J 6 bases; nucleotides not matched to a gene: 11. The CDR3 is CASSLRGQGVNPGELFF. CDR3 nucleotide sequence: TGTGCCAGCAGTTTAAGAGGACAGGGAGTTAATCCCGGGGAGCTGTTTTTT.

This clone was recorded only once. The rearrangement joins TRBV27 to TRBJ2-7, with 8 bases that match TRBD1. Germline loops: CDR1 MNHEY, CDR2 SMNVEV (reference sequence). This CDR3 region has 13 residues. V lost 3 bases, J lost 5 bases, and 3 bases stayed unmatched. The CDR3 DNA reads as TGTGCCAGCAGTTTTGGACAGGGCAACGAGCAGTACTTC. Translated: CASSFGQGNEQYF.

This clone was counted a single time. The V call is TRBV2, the J call TRBJ2-3; 7 nucleotides line up with TRBD1. Looked up from germline, CDR1 is SNHLY and CDR2 is FYNNEI. Trimming took 7 bases from V and 6 from J; bases not matched to a gene: 7. The CDR3 runs to 13 residues. In nucleotides, the CDR3 is TGTGCCAGCAATGACAGGGTACCGGATACGCAGTATTTT. Translating gives CASNDRVPDTQYF.

V is TRBV5-1 and J is TRBJ1-1; 9 bases fit TRBD1. There are 19 residues in the CDR3. CDR1 SGHRS and CDR2 YFSETQ come from the germline V gene. V was pared by 0 bases and J by 5 bases, with 17 bases of the junction left unmatched. CDR3 loop: CASSLGTGGSLEGRTEAFF. Here the CDR3 DNA reads TGCGCCAGCAGCTTGGGAACAGGGGGCTCCCTAGAGGGTAGGACTGAAGCTTTCTTT.

This chain uses TRBV2 with TRBJ2-4; D remains unclear. Trimming stripped 3 bases from V and 5 bases from J, with 5 bases between. There are 12 residues in the CDR3. Germline values: CDR1 SNHLY, CDR2 FYNNEI. The CDR3 sequence is CASSDAENIQYF. The CDR3 coding sequence is TGTGCCAGCAGTGACGCAGAAAACATTCAGTACTTC.

V is TRBV9 and J is TRBJ1-1, with TRBD1 identical over 7 bases. V shed 4 bases, J shed 0 bases, and the junction held 6 bases outside the gene matches. Germline-derived CDR1 and CDR2 are SGDLS and YYNGEE. CDR3 length: 15 amino acids. This CDR3 reads CASSPEGTVNTEAFF. CDR3 coding DNA: TGTGCCAGCAGCCCCGAAGGGACAGTGAACACTGAAGCTTTCTTT.